A single sample gave rise to the 19 T cell receptor beta chains below, sequenced in a study of blood T cell repertoires in COVID-19. Profiling relied on immunoSEQ multiplex PCR, and the TCRdb table lists in-frame clones only, not all of them. Seen here are some 130,000 clones, around 83% observed once, and the top ten hold about a tenth. Sequencing was done on a sample of peripheral blood. These TCRs come from a man between 40 and 49 years old with active or convalescent COVID-19.

This clone occurred a few times. V and J are TRBV5-6 and TRBJ2-5; the match to TRBD2 covers 9 bases. CDR3 length equals 15 residues. Germline V gene lookup returns CDR1 SGHDT and CDR2 YYEEEE. V lost 4 bases and J lost 2; bases outside the gene matches: 6. The DNA of the CDR3 is TGTGCCAGCAGCCTCCCTAGCGGGGTTCAAGAGACCCAGTACTTC. Translation gives CASSLPSGVQETQYF.

The chain links TRBV2 to TRBJ2-2; 15 bases are shared with TRBD2. J gave up 7 bases and V 7 bases, and 4 bases lay outside the gene matches. Looked up from germline, CDR1 is SNHLY and CDR2 is FYNNEI. CDR3 length: 15 residues. CDR3 region: CASKGLAGGNGELFF. As DNA, the CDR3 is TGTGCCAGCAAGGGACTAGCGGGGGGAAACGGGGAGCTGTTTTTT.

The CDR3 loop reads CASSFGSIKTGELFF. The CDR3 DNA reads TGTGCCAGCAGTTTCGGGAGTATCAAAACCGGGGAGCTGTTTTTT. V is TRBV27 and J is TRBJ2-2, with D possibly TRBD2 on 6 matching bases. The CDR3 is made up of 15 amino acids. The V end was cut by 3 bases, the J end by 5 bases, with 13 bases between. Germline V gene lookup returns CDR1 MNHEY and CDR2 SMNVEV (reference sequence).

The chain employs TRBV7-3 and TRBJ2-2; D is possibly TRBD2 (6 bases). V shed 5 bases and J shed 4 bases, with 11 bases lying between them. CDR1 is SGHTA and CDR2 is FQGTGA in the germline V gene. The CDR3 runs 14 residues. CDR3 DNA: TGTGCCAGCAGCCAGAATAGCGGCACCGGGGAGCTGTTTTTT. Protein: CASSQNSGTGELFF.

The chain joins TRBV4-1 to TRBJ2-3; 9 bases are shared with TRBD1. Germline CDR1 and CDR2: MGHRA and YSYEKL. Unmatched junction bases numbered 10, after V lost 5 bases and J lost 4 bases. The CDR3 loop spans 16 amino acids. For the CDR3, the DNA is TGCGCCAGCAGCGGAGGGCACTGGGACAGGGCAGATACGCAGTATTTT. This encodes CASSGGHWDRADTQYF.

The chain joins TRBV5-5 to TRBJ2-1; D not certain. Between the trimmed V and J ends, which lost 0 bases and 6 bases, there was a span of 4 bases. CDR3 size: 12 residues. CDR1 and CDR2 from the germline V gene are SGHKS and YYEKEE (reference sequence). CDR3 amino acids: CASSLAVNEQFF. Here the CDR3 DNA reads TGTGCCAGCAGCTTGGCGGTCAATGAGCAGTTCTTC.

The rearrangement joins TRBV11-1 to TRBJ2-3; 9 bases fit TRBD1. The germline gives CDR1 SGHAT, CDR2 FQDESV (reference sequence). The CDR3 covers 15 residues. The J segment lost 2 bases and the V segment lost 5 bases, leaving 5 bases of the junction unmatched. Here the CDR3 DNA reads TGTGCCAGCAGCCTGCGACAGGGGGACACAGATACGCAGTATTTT. Translating gives CASSLRQGDTDTQYF.

This clone was counted a single time. This chain joins TRBV19 and TRBJ2-5; 7 positions match TRBD2. Trimming removed 3 bases from V and 5 bases from J; junction bases left unmatched: 9. Germline V gene data show CDR1 as LNHDA and CDR2 as SQIVND (reference sequence). CDR3 length: 15 amino acids. This CDR3 reads CASSIATSPGETQYF. The CDR3 nucleotides read TGTGCCAGTAGTATCGCGACTAGCCCGGGGGAGACCCAGTACTTC.

The chain employs TRBV6-5 and TRBJ2-7; D remains unclear. Between the trimmed V and J ends, which lost 4 bases and 0 bases, there was a span of 7 bases. Germline V gives CDR1 MNHEY, CDR2 SVGAGI. The CDR3 length is 13 residues. The CDR3 nucleotides are TGTGCCAGCAGTTCAGACAACTCCTACGAGCAGTACTTC. Its translation is CASSSDNSYEQYF.

This clone was observed once. As DNA, the CDR3 is TGCGCCAGCAGCCGGGGGGGCATTCATCAGCCCCAGCATTTT. Translating gives CASSRGGIHQPQHF. The chain links TRBV10-1 to TRBJ1-5, with D perhaps TRBD1 (6 bases). CDR3 size: 14 residues. Germline V gene sequence: CDR1 WNHNN, CDR2 SYGVQD (reference sequence). V was shortened by 6 bases and J by 5 bases, with 14 bases between the two germline ends.

Of note for this clone: The conserved phenylalanine or tryptophan normally closing the CDR3 is absent here, so this likely arose from a read error. The DNA is omitted, as the CDR3 cannot be located on it reliably, and the CDR3 follows TCRdb's listing. CDR3 region: CASSLGSGDRVSP. V gene TRBV11-2 combines with J gene TRBJ2-7; no DNA check was done on the table's D call, TRBD1. The CDR3 totals 13 residues, both ends included. From germline, CDR1 is SGHAT and CDR2 FQNNGV.

This sequence joins TRBV15 and TRBJ1-2; 7 nucleotides match TRBD1. CDR1 is LNHNV, CDR2 YYDKDF, per germline (reference sequence). CDR3 length equals 15 residues. V was pared by 1 base and J by 4 bases, with 6 bases of the junction left unmatched. The DNA for the CDR3 is TGTGCCACCAGCAGAGTTGGGACAGTCTTCTATGGCTACACCTTC. Its protein product is CATSRVGTVFYGYTF. Full variable domain (remainder filled in from reference TRBV15 and TRBJ1-2): DAMVIQNPRYQVTQFGKPVTLSCSQTLNHNVMYWYQQKSSQAPKLLFHYYDKDFNNEADTPDNFQSRRPNTSFCFLDIRSPGLGDTAMYLCATSRVGTVFYGYTFGSGTRLTVV.

CDR3 coding DNA: TGCGCCAGCAGTGATTCCCGGAGGACTGAAGCTTTCTTT. Translated, it gives CASSDSRRTEAFF. The chain recombines TRBV10-2 with TRBJ1-1; D gene uncertain. Per the germline V gene, CDR1 is WSHSY and CDR2 is SAAADI. V was cut by 3 bases and J by 5 bases, with 10 bases left in between. The CDR3 length is 13 residues.

The chain couples TRBV5-1 to TRBJ2-2; tentative D call: TRBD2 (5 bases). V lost 1 base to trimming and J lost 5 bases, with 9 bases between them. This CDR3 region has 14 residues. CDR1 is SGHRS, CDR2 YFSETQ, per germline. The CDR3 DNA reads as TGCGCCAGCAGCTTGCCACTAGTTACCGGGGAGCTGTTTTTT. Amino acid sequence: CASSLPLVTGELFF.

V is TRBV5-5 and J is TRBJ2-1; no clear D gene. The V and J ends lost 0 bases and 7 bases respectively, with 5 bases between them. The CDR3 loop spans 12 amino acids. Germline loops: CDR1 SGHKS, CDR2 YYEKEE (reference sequence). Here the CDR3 DNA reads TGTGCCAGCAGCTTGGCTGCGAATGAGCAGTTCTTC. Translation: CASSLAANEQFF.

This chain joins TRBV27 and TRBJ1-5; 8 bases match TRBD1. CDR1 MNHEY and CDR2 SMNVEV come from the germline V gene (reference sequence). Unmatched junction bases numbered 3, after V lost 5 bases and J lost 6 bases. The CDR3 loop spans 13 amino acids. The CDR3 DNA follows: TGTGCCAGCAGTGCGACAGGGGTTCAGCCCCAGCATTTT. Amino acids: CASSATGVQPQHF.

V gene TRBV6-4 combines with J gene TRBJ2-2; possibly TRBD1 for D (6 bases). The length of the CDR3 is 17 residues. The germline CDR1 and CDR2 sequences are MRHNA and SNTAGT. V lost 4 bases to trimming and J lost 6 bases, with 21 bases between them. Written as DNA, the CDR3 is TGTGCCAGCAGTGGATTAACACACAGGGTAGGGTCCGGGGAGCTGTTTTTT. It encodes CASSGLTHRVGSGELFF.

This rearrangement joins TRBV21-1 to TRBJ2-7; the table's D call of TRBD1 was not tested on the DNA. TRBV21-1 corresponds to a pseudogene. CDR3 length equals 14 residues. The CDR3 here is CASSKRDSLYEQYF. The CDR3 DNA reads as TGTGCCAGCAGCAAAAGGGACAGCCTCTACGAGCAGTACTTC.

The genes are TRBV5-1 and TRBJ1-1; D is perhaps TRBD1 (6 bases). The CDR3 spans 15 residues. Germline loops: CDR1 SGHRS, CDR2 YFSETQ. Deletions cut 2 bases from V and 3 bases from J, with 14 bases between. CDR3 DNA sequence: TGCGCCAGCAGCTTTCCGAACTCAGGGGACACTGAAGCTTTCTTT. Translating it yields CASSFPNSGDTEAFF.